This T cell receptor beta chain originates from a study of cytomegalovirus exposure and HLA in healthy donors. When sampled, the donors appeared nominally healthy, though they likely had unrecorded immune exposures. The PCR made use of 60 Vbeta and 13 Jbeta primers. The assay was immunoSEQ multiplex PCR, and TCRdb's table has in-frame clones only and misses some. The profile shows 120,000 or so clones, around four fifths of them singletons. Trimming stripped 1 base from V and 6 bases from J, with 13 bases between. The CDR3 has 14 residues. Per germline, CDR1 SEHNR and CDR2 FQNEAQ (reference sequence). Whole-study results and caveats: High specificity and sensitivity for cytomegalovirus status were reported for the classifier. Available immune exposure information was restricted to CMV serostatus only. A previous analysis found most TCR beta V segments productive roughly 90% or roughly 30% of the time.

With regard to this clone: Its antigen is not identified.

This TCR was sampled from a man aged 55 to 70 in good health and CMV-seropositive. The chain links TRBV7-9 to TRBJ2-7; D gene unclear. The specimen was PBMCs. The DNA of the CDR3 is TGTGCCAGCAGCTTAGATGCCCCCCTAAGCGAGCAGTACTTC. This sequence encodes CASSLDAPLSEQYF.